The 2 T cell receptor beta chains below all came from one sample that was sequenced in a study of response to subunit inactivated influenza vaccine. TCRdb fed the RT-PCR reads into MiXCR, producing one record per CDR3 protein. In the table there are more than 700,000 distinct CDR3 sequences, 21% of which are singletons. Specimen: PBMCs from blood, collected 5 days after vaccination. The receptors were gathered from a man over 45 who received an inactivated influenza vaccine.

The gene calls are TRBV20-1 and TRBJ2-7; no firm D call. CDR3 length: 14 residues. V was shortened by 6 bases and J by 5 bases, with 20 bases between the two germline ends. Germline V lookup: CDR1 DFQATT, CDR2 SNEGSKA (reference sequence). The chain's CDR3 is CSATGLEGSHEQYF. The CDR3 DNA reads TGCAGTGCCACCGGTTTGGAAGGGTCCCACGAGCAGTACTTC.

The chain employs TRBV12-3 or TRBV12-4 and TRBJ1-4; the match to TRBD1 covers 7 bases. CDR3 length equals 14 residues. The ends lost 6 bases at V and 5 bases at J; junction bases unmatched: 6. CDR3 bases: TGTGCCAGCAGGTTGGGACAGCTAAATGAAAAACTGTTTTTT. Amino acid sequence: CASRLGQLNEKLFF.